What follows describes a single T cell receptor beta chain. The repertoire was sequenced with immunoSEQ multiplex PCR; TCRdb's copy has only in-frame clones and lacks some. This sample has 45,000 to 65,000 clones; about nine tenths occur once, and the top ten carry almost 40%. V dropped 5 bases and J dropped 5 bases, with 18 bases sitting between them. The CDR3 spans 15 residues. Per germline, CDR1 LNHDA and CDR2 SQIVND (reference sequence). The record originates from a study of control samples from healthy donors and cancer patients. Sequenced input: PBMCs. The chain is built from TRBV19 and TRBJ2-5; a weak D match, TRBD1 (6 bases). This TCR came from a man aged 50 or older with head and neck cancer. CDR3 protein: CASSPLQGMLETQYF. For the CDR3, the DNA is TGTGCCAGTAGTCCTCTCCAGGGGATGTTGGAGACCCAGTACTTC.